A single sample is the source of the 12 T cell receptor beta chains below, sequenced in a study of tumor-infiltrating lymphocytes in localized non-small cell lung cancer. Some clones are missing from TCRdb's copy, which holds only in-frame ones; the method was immunoSEQ multiplex PCR. The sample has under 20,000 clones, around three quarters seen once. Specimen: lung tumor tissue. The origin of the receptors is a human donor with non-small cell lung cancer.

This clone occurred a few times. V usage is TRBV5-6 and J usage is TRBJ1-5; 8 bases line up with TRBD1. The CDR3 sequence is 14 residues long. Looked up from germline, CDR1 is SGHDT and CDR2 is YYEEEE. The ends lost 3 bases at V and 5 bases at J; junction bases unmatched: 4. CDR3 residues: CASSWTGRDQPQHF. Written as DNA, the CDR3 is TGTGCCAGCAGCTGGACAGGGAGGGATCAGCCCCAGCATTTT.

This chain joins TRBV19 and TRBJ2-1; perhaps TRBD2 as D (6 bases). Germline-derived CDR1 and CDR2 are LNHDA and SQIVND (reference sequence). Trimming pared 7 bases from V and 9 bases from J, leaving 13 bases between. There are 12 residues in the CDR3. This chain's CDR3 is CASTQRAGEQFF. In nucleotides, the CDR3 is TGTGCCAGTACGCAGCGGGCCGGTGAGCAGTTCTTC.

The chain employs TRBV2 and TRBJ2-5; 9 bases are shared with TRBD1. The CDR3 sequence is 12 residues long. The germline V gene encodes CDR1 SNHLY and CDR2 FYNNEI. The ends lost 3 bases at V and 7 bases at J; junction bases unmatched: 0. The CDR3 nucleotides read TGTGCCAGCAGTGAGGGACAGGGGACCCAGTACTTC. Translated: CASSEGQGTQYF.

The rearrangement links TRBV7-6 to TRBJ2-7; TRBD1 agrees at 8 bases. Germline CDR1 and CDR2: SGHVS and FNYEAQ. With 5 bases clipped from V and 6 bases from J, the junction kept 9 bases outside the gene matches. There are 14 residues in the CDR3. CDR3: CASSPGQGYAEQYF. The CDR3 coding sequence is TGTGCCAGCAGCCCCGGACAGGGTTATGCCGAGCAGTACTTC.

The genes are TRBV7-6 and TRBJ2-2; D call uncertain. Trimming removed 4 bases at V and 4 bases at J, with 7 bases between. This CDR3 region has 13 residues. Germline loops: CDR1 SGHVS, CDR2 FNYEAQ. CDR3 amino acids: CASSSSITGELFF. The CDR3 region has the DNA TGTGCCAGCAGCTCCTCGATCACCGGGGAGCTGTTTTTT.

The chain carries TRBV7-8 and TRBJ1-2; 8 nucleotides agree with TRBD1. V lost 2 bases and J lost 4; bases outside the gene matches: 9. The CDR3 loop spans 16 amino acids. Per germline, CDR1 SGHVS and CDR2 FQNEAQ. The CDR3 loop is CASSLQGASSGYGYTF. The CDR3 DNA reads TGTGCCAGCAGCTTACAGGGGGCGAGTAGCGGCTATGGCTACACCTTC.

J is TRBJ2-1 and V is TRBV7-9, with D perhaps matching TRBD1 or TRBD2 (5 bases each). The CDR3 length is 15 residues. V lost 2 bases to trimming and J lost 2 bases, with 10 bases between them. Germline values: CDR1 SEHNR, CDR2 FQNEAQ (reference sequence). The CDR3: CASSLQGSAYNEQFF. CDR3 nucleotides: TGTGCCAGCAGCTTACAGGGTAGCGCCTACAATGAGCAGTTCTTC. The full variable domain, in which reference TRBV7-9 and TRBJ2-1 provide the parts outside the CDR3, is DTGVSQNPRHKITKRGQNVTFRCDPISEHNRLYWYRQTLGQGPEFLTYFQNEAQLEKSRLLSDRFSAERPKGSFSTLEIQRTEQGDSAMYLCASSLQGSAYNEQFFGPGTRLTVL.

This clone was seen only a few times. The chain employs TRBV7-8 and TRBJ1-2; a weak D match, TRBD1 (6 bases). This CDR3 comprises 14 residues. Germline values: CDR1 SGHVS, CDR2 FQNEAQ. Trimming took off 1 base at V and 3 bases at J, with 9 bases between the two ends. The CDR3 spells CASSLDPGDYGYTF. CDR3 DNA: TGTGCCAGCAGCTTAGACCCAGGGGACTATGGCTACACCTTC.

The chain links TRBV5-1 to TRBJ1-4; the D is unclear. CDR1 is SGHRS and CDR2 is YFSETQ in the germline V gene. Trimming pared 8 bases from V and 0 bases from J, leaving 11 bases between. The CDR3 has 14 residues. The DNA for the CDR3 is TGCGCCAGTCGGGGTCGGACAACTAATGAAAAACTGTTTTTT. Amino acid sequence: CASRGRTTNEKLFF.

This clone was found once. V usage is TRBV30 and J usage is TRBJ1-2, with 11 bases that match TRBD1. CDR1 is GTSNPN, CDR2 SVGIG, per germline (reference sequence). J gave up 7 bases and V 3 bases, and 13 bases lay outside the gene matches. CDR3 length: 16 amino acids. Here the CDR3 reads CAWSVDGTGGRSGYTF. CDR3 sequence (DNA): TGTGCCTGGAGCGTAGACGGGACAGGGGGGCGGTCTGGCTACACCTTC.

The chain has TRBV30 and TRBJ1-5, with a possible D match to TRBD1 (5 bases). V shed 1 base and J shed 0 bases, with 16 bases lying between them. This CDR3 has 17 amino acids. Germline V CDR1 and CDR2: GTSNPN, SVGIG (reference sequence). The CDR3 bases are TGTGCCTGGAGTGCCGCAAGGGGATTCGATAGCAATCAGCCCCAGCATTTT. This translates into CAWSAARGFDSNQPQHF.

This clone has a handful of counts. The rearrangement links TRBV20-1 to TRBJ1-3; no firm D call. CDR3 size: 11 residues. Trimming took 6 bases from V and 4 from J, leaving 7 bases between them. The germline V gene encodes CDR1 DFQATT and CDR2 SNEGSKA (reference sequence). CDR3 in amino acids: CSAGSGNTIYF. As DNA, the CDR3 is TGCAGTGCAGGGTCGGGAAACACCATATATTTT.